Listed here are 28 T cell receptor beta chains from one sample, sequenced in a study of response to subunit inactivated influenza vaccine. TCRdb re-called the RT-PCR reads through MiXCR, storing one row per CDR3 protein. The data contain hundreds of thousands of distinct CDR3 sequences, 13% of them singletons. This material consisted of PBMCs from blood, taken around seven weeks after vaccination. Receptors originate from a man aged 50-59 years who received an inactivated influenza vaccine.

DNA for the CDR3: TGTGCCAGCAGTTCGGGCCGTGGGGCCCACAATGAGCAGTTCTTC. This translates into CASSSGRGAHNEQFF. The V gene is TRBV6-5, the J gene TRBJ2-1; possible D gene TRBD1, 5 bases. Germline CDR1 MNHEY, CDR2 SVGAGI. The CDR3 has 15 amino acids. V was cut by 4 bases and J by 5 bases, with 15 bases left in between.

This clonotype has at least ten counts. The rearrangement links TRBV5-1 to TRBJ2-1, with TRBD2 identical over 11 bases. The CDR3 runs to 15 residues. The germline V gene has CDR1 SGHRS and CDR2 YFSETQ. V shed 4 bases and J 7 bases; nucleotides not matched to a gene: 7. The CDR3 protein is CASSQLAGVGNEQFF. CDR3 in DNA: TGCGCCAGCAGCCAACTAGCGGGAGTGGGAAATGAGCAGTTCTTC.

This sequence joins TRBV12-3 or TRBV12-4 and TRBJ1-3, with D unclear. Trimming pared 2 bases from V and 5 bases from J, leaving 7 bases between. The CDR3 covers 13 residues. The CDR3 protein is CASSLFQRNTIYF. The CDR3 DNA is TGTGCCAGCAGTTTATTTCAGCGAAACACCATATATTTT.

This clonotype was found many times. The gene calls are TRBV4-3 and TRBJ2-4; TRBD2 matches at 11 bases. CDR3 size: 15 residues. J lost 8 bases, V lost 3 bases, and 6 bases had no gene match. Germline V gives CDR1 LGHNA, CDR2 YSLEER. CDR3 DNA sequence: TGCGCCAGCAGCCATTTAGCGGGAGGGGATCACATTCAGTACTTC. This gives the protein CASSHLAGGDHIQYF.

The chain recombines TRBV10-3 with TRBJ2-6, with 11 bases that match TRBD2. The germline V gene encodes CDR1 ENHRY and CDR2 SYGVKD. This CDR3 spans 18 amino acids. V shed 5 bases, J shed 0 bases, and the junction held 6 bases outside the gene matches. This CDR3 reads CAISQLSGRASGANVLTF. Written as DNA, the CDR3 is TGTGCCATCAGTCAACTTAGCGGGAGGGCCTCTGGGGCCAACGTCCTGACTTTC.

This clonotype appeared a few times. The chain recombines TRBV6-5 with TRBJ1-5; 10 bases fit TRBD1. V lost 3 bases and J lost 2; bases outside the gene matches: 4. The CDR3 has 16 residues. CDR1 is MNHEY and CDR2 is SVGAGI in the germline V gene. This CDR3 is CASSYLGTGGNQPQHF. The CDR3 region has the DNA TGTGCCAGCAGTTATTTGGGGACAGGGGGCAATCAGCCCCAGCATTTT.

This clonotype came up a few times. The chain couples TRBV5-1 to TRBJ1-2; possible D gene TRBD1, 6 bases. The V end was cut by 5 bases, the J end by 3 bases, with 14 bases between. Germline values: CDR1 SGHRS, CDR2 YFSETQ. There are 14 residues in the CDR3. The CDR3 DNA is TGCGCCAGCAGTCGGTGGGAGGGGGACTATGGCTACACCTTC. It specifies CASSRWEGDYGYTF.

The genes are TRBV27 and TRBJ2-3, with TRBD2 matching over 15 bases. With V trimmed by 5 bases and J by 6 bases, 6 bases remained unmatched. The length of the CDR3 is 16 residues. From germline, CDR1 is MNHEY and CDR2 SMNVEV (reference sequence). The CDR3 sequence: CASSLGTSGRSDTQYF. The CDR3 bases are TGTGCCAGCAGTCTAGGGACTAGCGGGAGGTCCGATACGCAGTATTTT.

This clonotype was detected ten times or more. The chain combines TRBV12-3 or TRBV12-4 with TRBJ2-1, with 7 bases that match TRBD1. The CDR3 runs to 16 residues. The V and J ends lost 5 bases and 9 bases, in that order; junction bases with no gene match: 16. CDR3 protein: CASSPGPGQFVGEQFF. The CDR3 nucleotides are TGTGCCAGCAGTCCTGGACCGGGACAGTTCGTGGGTGAGCAGTTCTTC.

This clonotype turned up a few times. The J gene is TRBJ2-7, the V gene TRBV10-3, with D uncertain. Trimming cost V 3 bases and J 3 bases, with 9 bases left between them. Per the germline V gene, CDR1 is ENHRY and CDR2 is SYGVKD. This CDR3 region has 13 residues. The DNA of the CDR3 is TGTGCCATCAGTGACTCTATCCTCTACGAGCAGTACTTC. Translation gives CAISDSILYEQYF.

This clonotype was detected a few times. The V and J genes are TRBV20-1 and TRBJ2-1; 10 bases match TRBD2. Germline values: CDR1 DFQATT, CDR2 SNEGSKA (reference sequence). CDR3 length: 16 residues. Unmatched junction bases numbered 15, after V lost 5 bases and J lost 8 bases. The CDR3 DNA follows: TGCAGTGCTCTCTCGGCTAGCGGGGGTTTAGGGGATGAGCAGTTCTTC. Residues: CSALSASGGLGDEQFF.

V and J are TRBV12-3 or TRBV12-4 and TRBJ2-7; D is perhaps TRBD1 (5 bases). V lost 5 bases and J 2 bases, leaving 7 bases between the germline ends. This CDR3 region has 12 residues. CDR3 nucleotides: TGTGCCAGCAGTACCAGGGCCTACGAGCAGTACTTC. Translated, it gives CASSTRAYEQYF.

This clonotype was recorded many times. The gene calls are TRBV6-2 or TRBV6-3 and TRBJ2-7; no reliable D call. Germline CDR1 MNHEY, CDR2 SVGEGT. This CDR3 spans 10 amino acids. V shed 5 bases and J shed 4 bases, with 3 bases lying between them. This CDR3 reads CASSNYEQYF. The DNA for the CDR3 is TGTGCCAGCAGTAATTACGAGCAGTACTTC.

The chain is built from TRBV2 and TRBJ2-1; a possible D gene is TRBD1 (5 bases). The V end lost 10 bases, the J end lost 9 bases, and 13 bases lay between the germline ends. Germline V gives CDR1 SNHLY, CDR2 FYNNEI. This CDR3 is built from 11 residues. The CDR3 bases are TGTGCCACCTCAGGGTTTAGTGAGCAGTTCTTC. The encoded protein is CATSGFSEQFF.

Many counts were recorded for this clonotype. CDR3 in amino acids: CASSFARELFF. The CDR3 DNA reads as TGTGCCAGCAGTTTTGCCCGGGAGCTGTTTTTT. V gene TRBV12-3 or TRBV12-4 combines with J gene TRBJ2-2; D call uncertain. V dropped 3 bases and J dropped 9 bases, with 5 bases sitting between them. This CDR3 contains 11 residues.

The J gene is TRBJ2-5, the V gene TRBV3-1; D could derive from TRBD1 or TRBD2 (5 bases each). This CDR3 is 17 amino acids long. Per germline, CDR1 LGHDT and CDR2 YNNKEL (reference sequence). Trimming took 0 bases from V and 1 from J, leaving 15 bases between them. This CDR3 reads CASSQDLAGSAQETQYF. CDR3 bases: TGTGCCAGCAGCCAAGATCTAGCAGGGTCTGCCCAAGAGACCCAGTACTTC.

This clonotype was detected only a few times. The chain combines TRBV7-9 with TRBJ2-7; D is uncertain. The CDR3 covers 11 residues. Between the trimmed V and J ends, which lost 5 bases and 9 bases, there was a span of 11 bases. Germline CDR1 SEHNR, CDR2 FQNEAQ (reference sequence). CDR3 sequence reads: CASSADWMQYF. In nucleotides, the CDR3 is TGTGCCAGCAGCGCCGATTGGATGCAGTACTTC.

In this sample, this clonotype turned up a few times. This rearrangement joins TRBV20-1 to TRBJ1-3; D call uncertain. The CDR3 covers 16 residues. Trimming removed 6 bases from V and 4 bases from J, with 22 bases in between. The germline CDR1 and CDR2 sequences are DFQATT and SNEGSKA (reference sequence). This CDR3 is CSASNRPLTPGNTIYF. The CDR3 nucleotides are TGCAGTGCCTCAAATCGACCTTTGACGCCGGGAAACACCATATATTTT.

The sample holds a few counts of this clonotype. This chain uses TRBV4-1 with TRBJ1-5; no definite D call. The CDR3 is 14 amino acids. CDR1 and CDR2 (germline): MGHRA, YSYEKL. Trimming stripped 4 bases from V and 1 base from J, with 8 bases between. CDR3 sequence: CASSPEVSNQPQHF. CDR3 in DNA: TGCGCCAGCAGCCCTGAAGTGAGCAATCAGCCCCAGCATTTT.

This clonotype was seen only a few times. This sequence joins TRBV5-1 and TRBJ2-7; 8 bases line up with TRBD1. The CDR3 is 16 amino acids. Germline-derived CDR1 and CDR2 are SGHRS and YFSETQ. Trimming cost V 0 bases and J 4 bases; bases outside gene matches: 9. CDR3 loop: CASSLGIRQGRYEQYF. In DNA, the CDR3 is TGCGCCAGCAGCTTGGGGATACGACAGGGGAGGTACGAGCAGTACTTC.

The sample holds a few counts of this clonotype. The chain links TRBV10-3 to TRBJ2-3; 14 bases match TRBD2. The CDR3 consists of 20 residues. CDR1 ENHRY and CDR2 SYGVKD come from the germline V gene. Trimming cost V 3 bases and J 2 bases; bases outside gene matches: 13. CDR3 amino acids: CAISDPVKGLAGATTDTQYF. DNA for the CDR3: TGTGCCATCAGTGACCCAGTCAAGGGACTAGCGGGAGCCACCACAGATACGCAGTATTTT.

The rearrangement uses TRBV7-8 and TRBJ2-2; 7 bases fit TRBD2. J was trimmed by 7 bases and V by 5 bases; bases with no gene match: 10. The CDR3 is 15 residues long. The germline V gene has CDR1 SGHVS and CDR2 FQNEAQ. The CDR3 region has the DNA TGTGCCAGCAGCCCCCAAGCGGGGCATGGCGGGGAGCTGTTTTTT. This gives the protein CASSPQAGHGGELFF.

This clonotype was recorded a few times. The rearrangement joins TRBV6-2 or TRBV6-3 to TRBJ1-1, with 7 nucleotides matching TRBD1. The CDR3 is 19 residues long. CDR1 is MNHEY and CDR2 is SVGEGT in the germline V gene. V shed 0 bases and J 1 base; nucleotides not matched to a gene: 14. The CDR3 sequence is CASSYSRTTTGTWNTEAFF. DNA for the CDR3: TGTGCCAGCAGTTACTCAAGGACGACGACAGGGACGTGGAACACTGAAGCTTTCTTT.

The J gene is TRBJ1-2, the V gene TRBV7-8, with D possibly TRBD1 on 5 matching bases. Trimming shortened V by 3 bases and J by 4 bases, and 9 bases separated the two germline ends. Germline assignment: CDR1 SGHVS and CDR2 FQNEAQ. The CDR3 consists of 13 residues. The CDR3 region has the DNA TGTGCCAGCAGCTTTGCAGGGTCCTATGGCTACACCTTC. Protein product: CASSFAGSYGYTF.

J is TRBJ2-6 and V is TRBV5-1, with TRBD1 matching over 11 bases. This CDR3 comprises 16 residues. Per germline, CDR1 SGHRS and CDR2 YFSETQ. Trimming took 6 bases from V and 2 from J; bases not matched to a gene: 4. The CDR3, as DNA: TGCGCCAGCACCGGACAGGGGGCTGCTGGGGCCAACGTCCTGACTTTC. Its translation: CASTGQGAAGANVLTF.

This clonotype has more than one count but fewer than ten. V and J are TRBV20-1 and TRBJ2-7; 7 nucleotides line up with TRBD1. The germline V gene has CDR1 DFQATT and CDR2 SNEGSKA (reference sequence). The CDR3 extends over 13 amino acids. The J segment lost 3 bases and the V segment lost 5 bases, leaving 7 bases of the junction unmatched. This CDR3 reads CSALTGSSYEQYF. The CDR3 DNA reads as TGCAGTGCTCTGACAGGGTCAAGCTACGAGCAGTACTTC.

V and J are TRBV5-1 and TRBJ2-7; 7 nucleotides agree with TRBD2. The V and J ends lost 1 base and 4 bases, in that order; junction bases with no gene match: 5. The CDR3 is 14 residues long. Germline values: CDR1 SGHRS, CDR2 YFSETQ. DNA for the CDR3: TGCGCCAGCAGCTTGACTAGCGCGATATACGAGCAGTACTTC. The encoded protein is CASSLTSAIYEQYF.

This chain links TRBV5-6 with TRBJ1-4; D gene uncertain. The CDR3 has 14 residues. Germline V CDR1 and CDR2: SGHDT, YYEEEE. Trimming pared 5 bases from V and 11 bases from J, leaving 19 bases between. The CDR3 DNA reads TGTGCCAGCAGGGTGGACGTCACGTTGAGGAAACTGTTTTTT. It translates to CASRVDVTLRKLFF.